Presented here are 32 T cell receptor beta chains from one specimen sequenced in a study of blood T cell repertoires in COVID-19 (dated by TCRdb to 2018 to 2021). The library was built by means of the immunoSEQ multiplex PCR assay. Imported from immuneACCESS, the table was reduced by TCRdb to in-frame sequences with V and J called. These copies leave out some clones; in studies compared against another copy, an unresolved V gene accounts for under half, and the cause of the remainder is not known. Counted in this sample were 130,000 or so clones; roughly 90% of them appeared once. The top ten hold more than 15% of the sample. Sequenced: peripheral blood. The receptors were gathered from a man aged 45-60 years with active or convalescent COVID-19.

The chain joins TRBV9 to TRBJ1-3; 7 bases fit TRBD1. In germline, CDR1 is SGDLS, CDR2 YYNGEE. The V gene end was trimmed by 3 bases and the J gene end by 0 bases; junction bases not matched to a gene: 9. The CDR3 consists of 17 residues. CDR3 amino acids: CASSGPGTADSGNTIYF. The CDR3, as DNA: TGTGCCAGCAGCGGTCCCGGGACAGCTGACTCTGGAAACACCATATATTTT.

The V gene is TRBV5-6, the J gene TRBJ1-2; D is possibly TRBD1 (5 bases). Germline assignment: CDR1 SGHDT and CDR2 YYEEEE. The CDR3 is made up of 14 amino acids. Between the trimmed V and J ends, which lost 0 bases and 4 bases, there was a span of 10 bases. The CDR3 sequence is CASSLDPGFYGYTF. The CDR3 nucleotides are TGTGCCAGCAGCTTGGATCCAGGGTTCTATGGCTACACCTTC. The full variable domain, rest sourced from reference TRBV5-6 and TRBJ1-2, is DAGVTQSPTHLIKTRGQQVTLRCSPKSGHDTVSWYQQALGQGPQFIFQYYEEEERQRGNFPDRFSGHQFPNYSSELNVNALLLGDSALYLCASSLDPGFYGYTFGSGTRLTVV.

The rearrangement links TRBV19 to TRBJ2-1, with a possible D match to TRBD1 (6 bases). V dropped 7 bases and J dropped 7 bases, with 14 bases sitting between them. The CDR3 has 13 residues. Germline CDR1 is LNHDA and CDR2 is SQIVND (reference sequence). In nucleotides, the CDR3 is TGTGCCAGTAAACAGGGTCCTTGGAATGAGCAGTTCTTC. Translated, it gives CASKQGPWNEQFF.

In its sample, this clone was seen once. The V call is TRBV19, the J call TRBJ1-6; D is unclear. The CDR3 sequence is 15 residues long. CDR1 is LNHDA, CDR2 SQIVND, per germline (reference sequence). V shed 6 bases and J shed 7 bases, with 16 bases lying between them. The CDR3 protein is CASRREVIPNSPLHF. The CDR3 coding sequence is TGTGCCAGTAGACGGGAGGTCATCCCCAATTCACCCCTCCACTTT. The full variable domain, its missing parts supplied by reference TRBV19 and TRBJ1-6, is DGGITQSPKYLFRKEGQNVTLSCEQNLNHDAMYWYRQDPGQGLRLIYYSQIVNDFQKGDIAEGYSVSREKKESFPLTVTSAQKNPTAFYLCASRREVIPNSPLHFGNGTRLTVT.

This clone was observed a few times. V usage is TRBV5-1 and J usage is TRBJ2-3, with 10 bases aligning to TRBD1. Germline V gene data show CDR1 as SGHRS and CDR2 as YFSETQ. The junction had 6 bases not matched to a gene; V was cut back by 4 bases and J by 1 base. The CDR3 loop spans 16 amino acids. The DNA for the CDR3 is TGCGCCAGCAGCCAGGAGGACAGGGGGGGCACAGATACGCAGTATTTT. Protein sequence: CASSQEDRGGTDTQYF.

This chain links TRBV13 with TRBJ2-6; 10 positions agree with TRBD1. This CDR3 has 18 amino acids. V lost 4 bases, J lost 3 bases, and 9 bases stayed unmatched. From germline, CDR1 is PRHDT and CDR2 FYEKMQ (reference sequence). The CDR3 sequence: CASSSRTGGLVGANVLTF. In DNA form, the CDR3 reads TGTGCCAGCAGCTCCCGGACAGGGGGTTTGGTTGGGGCCAACGTCCTGACTTTC.

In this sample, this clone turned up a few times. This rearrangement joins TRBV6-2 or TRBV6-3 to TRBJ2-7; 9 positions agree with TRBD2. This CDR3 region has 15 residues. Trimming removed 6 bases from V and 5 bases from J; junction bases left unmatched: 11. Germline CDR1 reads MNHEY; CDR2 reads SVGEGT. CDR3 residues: CASSRGQREAHEQYF. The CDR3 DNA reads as TGTGCCAGCAGCCGGGGGCAGCGGGAGGCCCACGAGCAGTACTTC.

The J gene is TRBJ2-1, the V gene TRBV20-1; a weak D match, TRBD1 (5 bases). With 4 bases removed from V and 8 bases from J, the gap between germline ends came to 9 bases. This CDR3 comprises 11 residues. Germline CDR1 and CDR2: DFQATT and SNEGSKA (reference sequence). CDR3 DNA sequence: TGCAGTGCTAATCAGGGTTATGAGCAGTTCTTC. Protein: CSANQGYEQFF.

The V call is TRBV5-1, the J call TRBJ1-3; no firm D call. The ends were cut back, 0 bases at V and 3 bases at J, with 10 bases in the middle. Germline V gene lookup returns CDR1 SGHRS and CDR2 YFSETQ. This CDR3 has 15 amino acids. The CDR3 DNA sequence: TGCGCCAGCAGCTTGGATGGCGGGTTTGGAAACACCATATATTTT. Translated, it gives CASSLDGGFGNTIYF. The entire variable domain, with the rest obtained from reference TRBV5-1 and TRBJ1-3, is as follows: KAGVTQTPRYLIKTRGQQVTLSCSPISGHRSVSWYQQTPGQGLQFLFEYFSETQRNKGNFPGRFSGRQFSNSRSEMNVSTLELGDSALYLCASSLDGGFGNTIYFGEGSWLTVV.

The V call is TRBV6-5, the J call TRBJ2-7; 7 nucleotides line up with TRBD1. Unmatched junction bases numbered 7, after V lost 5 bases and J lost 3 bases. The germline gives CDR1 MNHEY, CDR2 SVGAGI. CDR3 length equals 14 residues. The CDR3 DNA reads TGTGCCAGCAGTCGAGGGACAGAGATCTACGAGCAGTACTTC. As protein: CASSRGTEIYEQYF.

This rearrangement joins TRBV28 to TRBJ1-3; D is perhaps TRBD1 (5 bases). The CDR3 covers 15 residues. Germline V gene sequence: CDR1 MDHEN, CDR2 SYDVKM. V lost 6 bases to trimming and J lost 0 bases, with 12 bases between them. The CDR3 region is CASSKQASSGNTIYF. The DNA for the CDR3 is TGTGCCAGCAGCAAACAGGCGAGCTCTGGAAACACCATATATTTT.

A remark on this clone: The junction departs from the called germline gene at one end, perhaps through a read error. The CDR3 loop reads CATSSGGGREGEQYF. In DNA form, the CDR3 reads TGTGCCACCAGTTCCGGGGGGGGCAGGGAAGGCGAGCAGTACTTC. This rearrangement joins TRBV25-1 to TRBJ2-7, with TRBD2 identical over 8 bases. CDR3 length: 15 residues. Germline CDR1 MGHDK, CDR2 SYGVNS.

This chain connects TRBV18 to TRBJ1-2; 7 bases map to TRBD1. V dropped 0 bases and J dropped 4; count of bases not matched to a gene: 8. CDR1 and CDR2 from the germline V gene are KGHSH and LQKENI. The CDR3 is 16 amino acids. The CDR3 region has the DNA TGTGCCAGCTCACCACCGAGGACAGGAATTACCTATGGCTACACCTTC. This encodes CASSPPRTGITYGYTF.

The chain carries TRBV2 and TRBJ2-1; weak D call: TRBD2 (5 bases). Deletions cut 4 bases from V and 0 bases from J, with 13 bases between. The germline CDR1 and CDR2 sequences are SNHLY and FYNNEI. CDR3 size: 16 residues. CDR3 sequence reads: CASSVFRGSSYNEQFF. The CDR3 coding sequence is TGTGCCAGCAGTGTGTTTCGGGGTAGCTCCTACAATGAGCAGTTCTTC.

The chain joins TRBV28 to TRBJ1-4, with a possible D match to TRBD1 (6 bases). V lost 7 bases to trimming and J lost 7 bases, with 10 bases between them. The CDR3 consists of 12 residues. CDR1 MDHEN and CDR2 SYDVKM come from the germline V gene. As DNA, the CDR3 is TGTGCCAGCAAGGGGGTAGGTGAAAAACTGTTTTTT. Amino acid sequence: CASKGVGEKLFF.

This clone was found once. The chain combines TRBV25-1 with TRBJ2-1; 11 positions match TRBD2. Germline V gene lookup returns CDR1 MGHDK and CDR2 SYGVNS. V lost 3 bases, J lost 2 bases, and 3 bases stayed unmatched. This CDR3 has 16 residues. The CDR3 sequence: CASSDPLAGAYNEQFF. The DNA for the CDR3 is TGTGCCAGCAGTGACCCACTAGCGGGGGCCTACAATGAGCAGTTCTTC.

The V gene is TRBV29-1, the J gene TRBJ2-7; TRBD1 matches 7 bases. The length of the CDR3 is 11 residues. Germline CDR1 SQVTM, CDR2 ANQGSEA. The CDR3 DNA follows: TGCAGAAAGACAGGGAATCACGAGCAGTACTTC. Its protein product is CRKTGNHEQYF.

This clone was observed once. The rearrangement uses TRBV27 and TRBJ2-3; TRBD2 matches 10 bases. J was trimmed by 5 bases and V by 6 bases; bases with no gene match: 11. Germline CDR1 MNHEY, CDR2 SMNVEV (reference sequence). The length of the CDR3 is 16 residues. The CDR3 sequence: CASSRTSGVTIDTQYF. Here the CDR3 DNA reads TGTGCCAGCAGCCGGACTAGCGGAGTGACGATAGATACGCAGTATTTT.

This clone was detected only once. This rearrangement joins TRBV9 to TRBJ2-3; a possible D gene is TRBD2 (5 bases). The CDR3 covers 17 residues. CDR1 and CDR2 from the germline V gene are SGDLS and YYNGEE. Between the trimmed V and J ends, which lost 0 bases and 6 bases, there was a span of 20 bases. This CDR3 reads CASSVGLRGAKGDTQYF. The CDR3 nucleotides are TGTGCCAGCAGCGTAGGGCTTCGGGGTGCCAAAGGGGATACGCAGTATTTT.

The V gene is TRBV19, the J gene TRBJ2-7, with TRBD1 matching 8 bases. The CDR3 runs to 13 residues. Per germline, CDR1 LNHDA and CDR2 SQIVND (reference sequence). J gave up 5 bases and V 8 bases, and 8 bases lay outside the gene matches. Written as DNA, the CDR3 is TGTGCCAGTTCGACAGGGGTACGGAACGAGCAGTACTTC. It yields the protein CASSTGVRNEQYF.

This CDR3 is CASSQPDRGRDEQFF. CDR3 nucleotide sequence: TGCGCCAGCAGCCAACCGGACAGGGGTCGGGATGAGCAGTTCTTC. This chain joins TRBV4-1 and TRBJ2-1; 9 nucleotides align to TRBD1. CDR1 is MGHRA and CDR2 is YSYEKL in the germline V gene. J lost 8 bases, V lost 2 bases, and 7 bases had no gene match. The CDR3 loop spans 15 amino acids.

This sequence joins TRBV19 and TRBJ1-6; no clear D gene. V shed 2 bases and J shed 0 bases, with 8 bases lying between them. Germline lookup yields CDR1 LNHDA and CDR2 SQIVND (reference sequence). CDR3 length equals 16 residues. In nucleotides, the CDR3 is TGTGCCAGTAGTATAAGCGGGAGCTCCTATAATTCACCCCTCCACTTT. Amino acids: CASSISGSSYNSPLHF.

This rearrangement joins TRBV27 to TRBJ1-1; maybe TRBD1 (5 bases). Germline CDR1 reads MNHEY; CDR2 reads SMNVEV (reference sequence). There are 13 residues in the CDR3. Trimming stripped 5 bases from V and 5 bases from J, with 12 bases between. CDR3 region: CASSVQRGTEAFF. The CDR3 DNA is TGTGCCAGCAGTGTACAACGGGGGACTGAAGCTTTCTTT.

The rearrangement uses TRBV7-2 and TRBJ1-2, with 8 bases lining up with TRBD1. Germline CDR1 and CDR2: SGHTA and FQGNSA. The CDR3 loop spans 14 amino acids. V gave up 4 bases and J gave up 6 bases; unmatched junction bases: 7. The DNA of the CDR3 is TGTGCCAGCAGCTCCCAGCGGACAGGGAATGGCTACACCTTC. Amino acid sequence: CASSSQRTGNGYTF. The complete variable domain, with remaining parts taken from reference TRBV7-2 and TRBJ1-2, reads GAGVSQSPSNKVTEKGKDVELRCDPISGHTALYWYRQSLGQGLEFLIYFQGNSAPDKSGLPSDRFSAERTGGSVSTLTIQRTQQEDSAVYLCASSSQRTGNGYTFGSGTRLTVV.

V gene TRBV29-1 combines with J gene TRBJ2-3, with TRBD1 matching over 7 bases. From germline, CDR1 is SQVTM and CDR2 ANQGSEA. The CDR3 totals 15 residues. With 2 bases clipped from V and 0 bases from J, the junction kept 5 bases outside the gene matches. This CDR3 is CSVELGTVSTDTQYF. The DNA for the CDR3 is TGCAGCGTTGAATTAGGGACAGTTAGCACAGATACGCAGTATTTT.

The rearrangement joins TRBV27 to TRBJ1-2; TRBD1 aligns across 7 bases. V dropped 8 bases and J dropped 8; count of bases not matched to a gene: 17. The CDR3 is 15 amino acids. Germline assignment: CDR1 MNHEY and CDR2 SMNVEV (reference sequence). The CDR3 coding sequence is TGTGCCAGCCACCCAACAGGGGAAGGGGTAGTGGGCTACACCTTC. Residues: CASHPTGEGVVGYTF.

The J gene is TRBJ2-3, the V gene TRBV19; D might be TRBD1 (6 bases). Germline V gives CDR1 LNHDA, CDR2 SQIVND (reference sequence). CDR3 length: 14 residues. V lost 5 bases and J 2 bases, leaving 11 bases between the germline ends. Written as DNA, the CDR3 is TGTGCCAGTAGTCGGGACACCCTCACAGATACGCAGTATTTT. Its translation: CASSRDTLTDTQYF.

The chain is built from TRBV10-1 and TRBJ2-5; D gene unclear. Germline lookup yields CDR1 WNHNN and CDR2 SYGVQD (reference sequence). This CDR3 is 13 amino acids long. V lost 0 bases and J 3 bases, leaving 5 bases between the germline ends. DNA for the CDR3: TGCGCCAGCAGTGAGTCGAGAGAAGAGACCCAGTACTTC. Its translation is CASSESREETQYF.

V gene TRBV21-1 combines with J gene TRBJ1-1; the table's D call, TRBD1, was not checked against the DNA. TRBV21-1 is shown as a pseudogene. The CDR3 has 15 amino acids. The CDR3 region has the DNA TGTGCCAGCAGAAGAATCAGGGGAGTAGAAACTGAAGCTTTCTTT. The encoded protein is CASRRIRGVETEAFF.

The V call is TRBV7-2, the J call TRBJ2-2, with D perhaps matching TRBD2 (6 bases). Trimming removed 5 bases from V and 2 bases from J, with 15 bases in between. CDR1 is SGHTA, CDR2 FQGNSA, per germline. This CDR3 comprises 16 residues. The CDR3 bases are TGTGCCAGCAGCGGATATGGGGGGAGCAACACCGGGGAGCTGTTTTTT. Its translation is CASSGYGGSNTGELFF.

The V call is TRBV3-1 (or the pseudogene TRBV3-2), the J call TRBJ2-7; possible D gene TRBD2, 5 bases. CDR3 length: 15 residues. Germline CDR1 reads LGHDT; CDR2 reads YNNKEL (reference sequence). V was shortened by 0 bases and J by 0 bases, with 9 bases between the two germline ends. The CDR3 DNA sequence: TGTGCCAGCAGCCAAGAGGTAGCGAGCTCCTACGAGCAGTACTTC. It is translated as CASSQEVASSYEQYF.

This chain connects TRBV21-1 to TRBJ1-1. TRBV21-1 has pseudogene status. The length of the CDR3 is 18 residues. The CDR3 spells CASSKAVLSSGFGTEAFF. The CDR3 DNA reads TGTGCCAGCAGCAAAGCGGTACTTTCTTCCGGGTTTGGGACTGAAGCTTTCTTT.